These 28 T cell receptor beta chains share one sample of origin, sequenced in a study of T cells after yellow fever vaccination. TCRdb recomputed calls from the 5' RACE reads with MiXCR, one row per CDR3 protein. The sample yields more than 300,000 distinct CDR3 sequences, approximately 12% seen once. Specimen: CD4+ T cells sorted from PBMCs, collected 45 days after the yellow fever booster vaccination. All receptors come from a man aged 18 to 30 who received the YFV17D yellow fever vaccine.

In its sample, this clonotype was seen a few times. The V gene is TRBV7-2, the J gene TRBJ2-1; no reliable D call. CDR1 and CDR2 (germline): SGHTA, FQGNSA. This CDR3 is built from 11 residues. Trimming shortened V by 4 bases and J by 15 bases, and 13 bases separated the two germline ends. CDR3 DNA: TGTGCCAGCAGCTCGTCCTTACTCCGGTTCTTC. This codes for CASSSSLLRFF.

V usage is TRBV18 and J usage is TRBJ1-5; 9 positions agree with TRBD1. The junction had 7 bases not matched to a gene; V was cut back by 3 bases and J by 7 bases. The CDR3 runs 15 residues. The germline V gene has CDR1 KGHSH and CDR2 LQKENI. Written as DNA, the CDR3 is TGTGCCAGCTCACCCGAGACAGGGGGATACCAGCCCCAGCATTTT. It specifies CASSPETGGYQPQHF.

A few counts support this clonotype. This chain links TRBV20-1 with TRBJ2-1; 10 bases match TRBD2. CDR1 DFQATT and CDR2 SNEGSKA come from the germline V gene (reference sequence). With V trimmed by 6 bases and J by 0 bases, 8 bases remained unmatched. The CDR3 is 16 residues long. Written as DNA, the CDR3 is TGCAGTGCGGGGGCGGCTAGCGGGGGCTCCTACAATGAGCAGTTCTTC. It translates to CSAGAASGGSYNEQFF.

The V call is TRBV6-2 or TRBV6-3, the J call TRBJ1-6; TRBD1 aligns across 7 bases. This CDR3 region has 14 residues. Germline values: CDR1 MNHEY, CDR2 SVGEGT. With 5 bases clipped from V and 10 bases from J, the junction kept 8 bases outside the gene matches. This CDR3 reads CASSGQADGSPLHF. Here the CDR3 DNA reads TGTGCCAGCAGTGGACAGGCGGACGGGTCACCCCTCCACTTT.

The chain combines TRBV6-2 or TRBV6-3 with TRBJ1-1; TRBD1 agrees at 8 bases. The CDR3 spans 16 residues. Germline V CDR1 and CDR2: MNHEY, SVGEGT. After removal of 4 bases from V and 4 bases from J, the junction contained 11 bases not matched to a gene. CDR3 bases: TGTGCCAGCAGTTCAAGCTTGACAGGGGATGCCACTGAAGCTTTCTTT. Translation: CASSSSLTGDATEAFF.

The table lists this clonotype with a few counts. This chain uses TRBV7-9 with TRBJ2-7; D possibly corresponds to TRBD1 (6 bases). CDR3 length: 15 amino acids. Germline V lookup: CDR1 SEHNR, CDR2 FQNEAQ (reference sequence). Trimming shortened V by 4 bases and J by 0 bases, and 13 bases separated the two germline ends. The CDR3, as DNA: TGTGCCAGCAGCTGGGGGCAGGGGAGCTCCTACGAGCAGTACTTC. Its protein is CASSWGQGSSYEQYF.

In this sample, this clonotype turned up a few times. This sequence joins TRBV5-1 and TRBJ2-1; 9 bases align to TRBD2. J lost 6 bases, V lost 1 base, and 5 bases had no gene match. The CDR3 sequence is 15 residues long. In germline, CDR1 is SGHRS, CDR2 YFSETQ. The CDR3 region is CASSLSLAGINEQFF. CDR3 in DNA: TGCGCCAGCAGCTTGAGCCTAGCGGGGATCAATGAGCAGTTCTTC. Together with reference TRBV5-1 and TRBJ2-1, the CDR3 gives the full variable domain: KAGVTQTPRYLIKTRGQQVTLSCSPISGHRSVSWYQQTPGQGLQFLFEYFSETQRNKGNFPGRFSGRQFSNSRSEMNVSTLELGDSALYLCASSLSLAGINEQFFGPGTRLTVL.

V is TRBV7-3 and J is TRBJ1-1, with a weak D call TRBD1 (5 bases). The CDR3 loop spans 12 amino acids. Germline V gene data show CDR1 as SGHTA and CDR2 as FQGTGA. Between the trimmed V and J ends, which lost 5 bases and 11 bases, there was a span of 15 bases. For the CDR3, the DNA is TGTGCCAGCAGCGGCGACAGCCATGAGGCTTTCTTT. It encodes CASSGDSHEAFF.

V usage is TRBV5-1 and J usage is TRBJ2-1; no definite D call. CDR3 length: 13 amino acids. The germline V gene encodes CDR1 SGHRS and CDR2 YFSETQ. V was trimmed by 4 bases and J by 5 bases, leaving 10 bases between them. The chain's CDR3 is CASSPGGHNEQFF. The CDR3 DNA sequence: TGCGCCAGCAGCCCGGGCGGACACAATGAGCAGTTCTTC.

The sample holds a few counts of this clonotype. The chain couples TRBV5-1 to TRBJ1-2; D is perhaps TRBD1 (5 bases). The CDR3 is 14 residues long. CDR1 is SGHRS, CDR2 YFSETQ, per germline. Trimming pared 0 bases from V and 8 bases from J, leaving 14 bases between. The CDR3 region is CASSLEEAGRGYTF. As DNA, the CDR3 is TGCGCCAGCAGCTTGGAAGAAGCAGGGCGAGGCTACACCTTC.

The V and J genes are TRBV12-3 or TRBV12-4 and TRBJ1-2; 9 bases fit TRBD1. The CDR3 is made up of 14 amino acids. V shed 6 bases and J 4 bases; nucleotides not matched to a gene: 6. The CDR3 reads CASREQGAVYGYTF. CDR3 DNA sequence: TGTGCCAGCAGAGAACAGGGGGCCGTCTATGGCTACACCTTC.

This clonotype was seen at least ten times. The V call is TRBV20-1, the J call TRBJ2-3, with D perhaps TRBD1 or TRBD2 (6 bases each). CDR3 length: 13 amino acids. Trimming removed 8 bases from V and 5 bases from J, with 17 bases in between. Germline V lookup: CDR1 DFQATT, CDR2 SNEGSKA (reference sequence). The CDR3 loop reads CSSHGGPGDTQYF. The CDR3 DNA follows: TGCAGTTCACATGGGGGGCCTGGAGATACGCAGTATTTT.

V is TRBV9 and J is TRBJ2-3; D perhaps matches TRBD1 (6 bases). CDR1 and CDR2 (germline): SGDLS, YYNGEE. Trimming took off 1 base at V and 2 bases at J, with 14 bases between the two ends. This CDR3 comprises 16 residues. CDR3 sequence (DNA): TGTGCCAGCAGCGTAATGGGGGCCCGGTCCACAGATACGCAGTATTTT. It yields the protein CASSVMGARSTDTQYF. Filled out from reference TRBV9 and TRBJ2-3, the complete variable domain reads DSGVTQTPKHLITATGQRVTLRCSPRSGDLSVYWYQQSLDQGLQFLIQYYNGEERAKGNILERFSAQQFPDLHSELNLSSLELGDSALYFCASSVMGARSTDTQYFGPGTRLTVL.

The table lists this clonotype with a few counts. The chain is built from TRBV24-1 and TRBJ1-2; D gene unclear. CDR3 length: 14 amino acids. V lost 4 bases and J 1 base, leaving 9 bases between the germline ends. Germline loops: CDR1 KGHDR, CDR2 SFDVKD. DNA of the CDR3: TGTGCCACCAGTGAAGCAGGTTATAACTATGGCTACACCTTC. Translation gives CATSEAGYNYGYTF.

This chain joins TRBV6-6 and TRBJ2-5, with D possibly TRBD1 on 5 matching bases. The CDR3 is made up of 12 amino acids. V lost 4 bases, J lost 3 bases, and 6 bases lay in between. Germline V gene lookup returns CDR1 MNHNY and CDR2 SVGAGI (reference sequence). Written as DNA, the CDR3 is TGTGCCAGCAGTTCGACAGAAGAGACCCAGTACTTC. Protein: CASSSTEETQYF.

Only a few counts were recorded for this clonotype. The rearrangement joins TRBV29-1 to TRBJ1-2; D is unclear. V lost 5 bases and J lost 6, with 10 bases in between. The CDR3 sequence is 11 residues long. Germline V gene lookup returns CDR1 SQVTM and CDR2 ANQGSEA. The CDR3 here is CSVRSGHGYTF. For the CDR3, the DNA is TGCAGCGTTAGGTCAGGACATGGCTACACCTTC.

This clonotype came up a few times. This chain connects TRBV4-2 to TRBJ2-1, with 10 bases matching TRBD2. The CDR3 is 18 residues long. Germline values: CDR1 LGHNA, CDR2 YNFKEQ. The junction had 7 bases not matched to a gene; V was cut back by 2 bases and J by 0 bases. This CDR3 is CASSQWLAGASSYNEQFF. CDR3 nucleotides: TGTGCCAGCAGCCAATGGCTAGCGGGGGCCAGCTCCTACAATGAGCAGTTCTTC.

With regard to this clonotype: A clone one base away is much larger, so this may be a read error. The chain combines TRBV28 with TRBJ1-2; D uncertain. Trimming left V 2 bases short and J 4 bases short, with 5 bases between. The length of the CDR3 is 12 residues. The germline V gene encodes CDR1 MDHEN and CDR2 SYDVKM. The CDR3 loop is CASSLGVYGYTF. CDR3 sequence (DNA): TGTGCCAGCAGTTTAGGGGTCTATGGCTACACCTTC.

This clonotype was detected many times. The CDR3 DNA sequence: TGTGCCAGCGAACACACGAACACCGGGGAGCTGTTTTTT. This gives the protein CASEHTNTGELFF. The chain couples TRBV19 to TRBJ2-2; no clear D. Germline V gene lookup returns CDR1 LNHDA and CDR2 SQIVND (reference sequence). The CDR3 covers 13 residues. Deletions cut 9 bases from V and 0 bases from J, with 8 bases between.

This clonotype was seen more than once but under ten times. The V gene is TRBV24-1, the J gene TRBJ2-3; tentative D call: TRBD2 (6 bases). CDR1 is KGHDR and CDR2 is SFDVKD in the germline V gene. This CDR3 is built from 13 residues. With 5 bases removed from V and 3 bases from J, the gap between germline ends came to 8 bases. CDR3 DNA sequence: TGTGCCACCAGTGGACTAGAAACAGATACGCAGTATTTT. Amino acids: CATSGLETDTQYF.

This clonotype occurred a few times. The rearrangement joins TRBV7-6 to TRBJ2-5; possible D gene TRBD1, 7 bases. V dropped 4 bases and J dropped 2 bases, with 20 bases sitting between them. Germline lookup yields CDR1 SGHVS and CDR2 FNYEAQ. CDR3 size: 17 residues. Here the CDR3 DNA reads TGTGCCAGCAGCTCCCTAATCCCTCAGGGGGGTCAAGAGACCCAGTACTTC. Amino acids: CASSSLIPQGGQETQYF.

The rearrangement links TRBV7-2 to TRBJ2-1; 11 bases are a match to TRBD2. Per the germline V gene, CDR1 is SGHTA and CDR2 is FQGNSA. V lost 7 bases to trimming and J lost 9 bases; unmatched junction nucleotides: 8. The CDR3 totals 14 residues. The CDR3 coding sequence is TGTGCCAGCAAACTAGCGGGGGTACTCCCTGAGCAGTTCTTC. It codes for CASKLAGVLPEQFF.

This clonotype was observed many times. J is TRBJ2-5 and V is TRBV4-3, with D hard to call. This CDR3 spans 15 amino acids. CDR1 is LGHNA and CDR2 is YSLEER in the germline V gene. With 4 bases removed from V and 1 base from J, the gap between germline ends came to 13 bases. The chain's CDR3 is CASSPAPVTQETQYF. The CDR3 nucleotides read TGCGCCAGCAGCCCAGCCCCGGTAACCCAAGAGACCCAGTACTTC.

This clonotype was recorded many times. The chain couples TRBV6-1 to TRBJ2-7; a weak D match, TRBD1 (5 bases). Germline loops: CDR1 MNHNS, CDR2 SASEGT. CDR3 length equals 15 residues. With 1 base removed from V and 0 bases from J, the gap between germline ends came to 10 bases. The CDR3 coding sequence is TGTGCCAGCAGTGAAGGGTGGGGCAGCTCCTACGAGCAGTACTTC. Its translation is CASSEGWGSSYEQYF.

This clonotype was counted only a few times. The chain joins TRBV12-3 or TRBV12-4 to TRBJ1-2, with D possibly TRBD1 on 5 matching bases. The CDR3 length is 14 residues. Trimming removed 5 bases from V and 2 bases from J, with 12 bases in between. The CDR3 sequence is CASSAGRDNYGYTF. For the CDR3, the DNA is TGTGCCAGCAGTGCGGGACGGGACAACTATGGCTACACCTTC.

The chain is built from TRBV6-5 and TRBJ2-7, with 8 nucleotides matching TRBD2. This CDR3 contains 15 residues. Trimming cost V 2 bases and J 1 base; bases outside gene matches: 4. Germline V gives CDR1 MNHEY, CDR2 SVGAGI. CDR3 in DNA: TGTGCCAGCAGTTACGCGGGGGGAACATCCTACGAGCAGTACTTC. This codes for CASSYAGGTSYEQYF.

The CDR3 reads CASSITQGTGELFF. The CDR3 DNA follows: TGTGCCAGCAGTATTACACAGGGAACCGGGGAGCTGTTTTTT. The rearrangement links TRBV6-2 or TRBV6-3 to TRBJ2-2; possible D gene TRBD1, 6 bases. V lost 5 bases, J lost 5 bases, and 12 bases lay in between. The CDR3 is 14 amino acids. Germline V lookup: CDR1 MNHEY, CDR2 SVGEGT.

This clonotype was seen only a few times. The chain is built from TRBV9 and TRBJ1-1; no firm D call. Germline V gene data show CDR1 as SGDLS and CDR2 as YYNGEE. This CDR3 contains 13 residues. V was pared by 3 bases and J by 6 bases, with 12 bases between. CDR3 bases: TGTGCCAGCAGCGGTGATTACAGCTCTGAAGCTTTCTTT. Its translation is CASSGDYSSEAFF.